This T cell receptor beta chain is drawn from a study of blood T cell repertoires in COVID-19. Study-level background: Material from acute and convalescent COVID-19 was sourced from the United States, Italy and Spain. T cells, B-cell-depleted T cells, or PBMCs supplied cDNA or gDNA.

Germline CDR1 is SNHLY and CDR2 is FYNNEI. Trimming removed 4 bases from V and 3 bases from J, with 10 bases in between. This CDR3 comprises 13 residues. In the source study's methods: Reference gene primers were amplified, and this amplification served to estimate nucleated cell counts. Only in-frame clones appear in the TCRdb table, and some are missing; sequencing was by immunoSEQ multiplex PCR. V, J and clone size reflect that table, while D and trimming were determined from the DNA. The repertoire holds approximately 120,000 clones, about 88% seen once, with approximately 1.1% in the top ten. Sequenced input: peripheral blood. The chain employs TRBV2 and TRBJ2-7, with D tentatively TRBD1 (6 bases). The clonotype originates from a woman of 80 years or more with acute or convalescent COVID-19. This CDR3 reads CASSGGQVYEQYF. The CDR3 DNA follows: TGTGCCAGCAGTGGGGGGCAGGTCTACGAGCAGTACTTC.